The rows below give T cell receptor beta chains drawn from one sample of a study of T-cell memory formation after mild COVID-19. TCRdb used MiXCR to reprocess the 5' RACE reads, holding one entry per CDR3 protein. The sample has 340,000 or so distinct CDR3 sequences, over 10% seen once; the top ten hold about 22%. The source material was PBMCs or a T cell subset sorted from them (not recorded which). These receptor sequences come from a young man who had mild COVID-19 (a few samples of this study predate the infection). Cell type and time point are not known. CDR3s include the opening cysteine and the closing phenylalanine or tryptophan. The D gene is left open where the match is weak. The listing skips clone size in some rows; elsewhere it reads once, few, many or a size class.

J gene | V gene | D gene | clone size | CDR3 protein | CDR3 DNA
TRBJ2-1 | TRBV19 | TRBD2 | few | CASSIGTSEQFF | TGTGCCAGTAGTATAGGGACTAGCGAGCAGTTCTTC
TRBJ2-1 | TRBV20-1 | - | - | CSARNSVAYNEQFF | TGCAGTGCTAGGAACAGCGTGGCTTACAATGAGCAGTTCTTC
TRBJ1-1 | TRBV5-1 | - | few | CASSSQGMNTEAFF | TGCGCCAGCAGCTCTCAGGGCATGAACACTGAAGCTTTCTTT
TRBJ2-5 | TRBV6-9 | TRBD1 | - | CASRNRGWQETQYF | TGTGCCAGCAGGAACAGGGGTTGGCAAGAGACCCAGTACTTC
TRBJ2-3 | TRBV5-1 | TRBD2 | few | CASSSPPGLAGFSTDTQYF | TGCGCCAGCAGCTCGCCACCGGGACTAGCGGGGTTCAGCACAGATACGCAGTATTTT
TRBJ2-6 | TRBV7-8 | - | once | CASSLALLRGRTGANVLTF | TGTGCCAGCAGCTTAGCGCTCCTCCGGGGGAGAACTGGGGCCAACGTCCTGACTTTC
TRBJ2-5 | TRBV11-2 | TRBD2 | few | CASSLGPGGVQETQYF | TGTGCCAGCAGCTTAGGTCCCGGGGGGGTCCAAGAGACCCAGTACTTC
TRBJ2-5 | TRBV20-1 | - | few | CSARDSGRETQYF | TGCAGTGCTAGGGATTCGGGCCGCGAGACCCAGTACTTC
TRBJ1-5 | TRBV20-1 | - | - | CSASERGGQPQHF | TGCAGTGCTAGTGAAAGGGGAGGTCAGCCCCAGCATTTT
TRBJ2-5 | TRBV6-5 | TRBD2 | few | CASRILAGAQETQYF | TGTGCCAGCAGGATACTAGCGGGGGCCCAAGAGACCCAGTACTTC
TRBJ2-3 | TRBV20-1 | - | few | CSARLSTDTQYF | TGCAGTGCGAGACTTAGCACAGATACGCAGTATTTT
TRBJ2-1 | TRBV11-2 | TRBD2 | - | CASSPRLAGDYFREQFF | TGTGCCAGCAGCCCTCGCCTAGCGGGGGACTATTTCCGAGAGCAGTTCTTC
TRBJ2-1 | TRBV4-1 | - | few | CASSYSPGGEQFF | TGCGCCAGCAGCTACTCCCCGGGCGGTGAGCAGTTCTTC
TRBJ1-3 | TRBV7-9 | - | few | CASSARGNSGNTIYF | TGTGCCAGCAGCGCTAGGGGGAATTCTGGAAACACCATATATTTT
TRBJ2-5 | TRBV5-1 | TRBD2 | many | CASSLGLATETQYF | TGCGCCAGCAGCTTGGGACTAGCTACGGAGACCCAGTACTTC
TRBJ2-5 | TRBV10-2 | - | - | CASSEDMIEKETQYF | TGCGCCAGCAGCGAAGACATGATCGAGAAAGAGACCCAGTACTTC
TRBJ2-1 | TRBV14 | - | - | CASSQELRPPYNEQFF | TGTGCCAGCAGCCAAGAACTACGGCCTCCTTACAATGAGCAGTTCTTC
TRBJ2-6 | TRBV4-3 | - | many | CASSQAEGAGANVLTF | TGCGCCAGCAGCCAAGCGGAGGGGGCTGGGGCCAACGTCCTGACTTTC
TRBJ2-1 | TRBV5-5 | - | few | CASTSVSRRVSSYNEQFF | TGTGCCAGCACCTCTGTTTCTCGGCGAGTAAGCTCCTACAATGAGCAGTTCTTC
TRBJ2-4 | TRBV6-1 | - | few | CASSERFGDRSNIQYF | TGTGCCAGCAGTGAAAGGTTTGGCGACAGGTCAAACATTCAGTACTTC
TRBJ2-5 | TRBV6-5 | TRBD2 | - | CASSITPLAGGQETQYF | TGTGCCAGCAGTATCACCCCTCTAGCGGGGGGGCAAGAGACCCAGTACTTC
TRBJ2-3 | TRBV5-1 | - | many | CASNGQLTDTQYF | TGCGCCAGCAACGGACAGTTAACAGATACGCAGTATTTT
TRBJ2-7 | TRBV20-1 | TRBD2 | few | CSARDRRLATWGMHEQYF | TGCAGTGCTAGAGATCGGCGACTAGCCACATGGGGCATGCACGAGCAGTACTTC
TRBJ2-3 | TRBV7-9 | TRBD1 | - | CASRSWTGPRDTQYF | TGTGCCAGCAGGTCCTGGACAGGCCCGAGAGATACGCAGTATTTT
TRBJ1-2 | TRBV20-1 | - | few | CSARDPGTMGYGYTF | TGCAGTGCTAGAGATCCGGGCACCATGGGCTATGGCTACACCTTC
TRBJ1-5 | TRBV6-5 | - | many | CASSYAQINQPQHF | TGTGCCAGCAGTTACGCCCAGATCAATCAGCCCCAGCATTTT
TRBJ2-5 | TRBV3-1 | - | - | CASSQNGQETQYF | TGTGCCAGCAGCCAAAACGGCCAAGAGACCCAGTACTTC
TRBJ2-3 | TRBV4-1 | TRBD2 | few | CASSQLAGGSADTQYF | TGCGCCAGCAGCCAACTAGCGGGGGGTAGCGCAGATACGCAGTATTTT
TRBJ2-3 | TRBV11-2 | - | - | CASSSNPGEQGF | TGTGCCAGCAGCTCCAACCCTGGGGAGCAAGGTTTT
TRBJ2-5 | TRBV7-9 | TRBD2 | few | CASSRLTSGQETQYF | TGTGCCAGCAGCCGACTGACTAGCGGCCAAGAGACCCAGTACTTC
TRBJ2-7 | TRBV6-1 | - | - | CASSEDWRDDPYEQYF | TGTGCCAGCAGTGAAGATTGGAGGGATGACCCCTACGAGCAGTACTTC